The 20 T cell receptor beta chains given below trace back to one sample, sequenced in a study of T cell repertoires in cytomegalovirus infection. Each CDR3 protein gets one entry after TCRdb re-called the reads with MiXCR. The sample has 310,000 or so distinct CDR3 sequences, 9.6% seen once. Sequenced material: PBMCs. These receptors all stem from a human donor in good health (CMV status not recorded). Some clones in this sample may be carry-over from other donors' samples.

This clonotype was found many times. This sequence joins TRBV7-2 and TRBJ2-1; 12 bases line up with TRBD2. Germline V CDR1 and CDR2: SGHTA, FQGNSA. CDR3 length: 16 amino acids. V lost 0 bases, J lost 11 bases, and 8 bases stayed unmatched. The CDR3 region is CASSLAPTSGGDKQFF. CDR3 DNA sequence: TGTGCCAGCAGCTTAGCTCCGACTAGCGGGGGAGATAAGCAGTTCTTC.

This clonotype was picked up many times. The chain joins TRBV12-3 or TRBV12-4 to TRBJ1-3; TRBD1 is a possible D gene (6 bases). This CDR3 region has 15 residues. Trimming removed 6 bases at V and 4 bases at J, with 16 bases between. Here the CDR3 reads CASSPDRTLGNTIYF. The CDR3 coding sequence is TGTGCCAGCAGCCCCGACAGGACCTTAGGAAACACCATATATTTT.

On this clonotype itself: A read error is possible here, since a much larger clone lies one base away. J is TRBJ1-2 and V is TRBV20-1, with a possible D match to TRBD1 (5 bases). The CDR3 is 14 residues long. Germline V gives CDR1 DFQATT, CDR2 SNEGSKA (reference sequence). In DNA, the CDR3 is TGCATTGCCCTGCAGGGAGACCTTGGCTATGGCTACACCTTC. Translation: CIALQGDLGYGYTF.

This clonotype has a count of ten or more. This sequence joins TRBV28 and TRBJ1-2; 7 positions match TRBD1. CDR3 length: 14 amino acids. The germline V gene encodes CDR1 MDHEN and CDR2 SYDVKM. V shed 7 bases, J shed 0 bases, and the junction held 5 bases outside the gene matches. Written as DNA, the CDR3 is TGTGCCAGCATCCCTGGGACAGCTAACTATGGCTACACCTTC. It yields the protein CASIPGTANYGYTF.

This chain connects TRBV12-3 or TRBV12-4 to TRBJ1-5; 7 bases are shared with TRBD1. The CDR3 extends over 16 amino acids. Trimming at V came to 5 bases and at J to 4 bases, leaving 11 bases not matched to a gene. The CDR3 DNA reads TGTGCCAGCAGTCCCACAACCGGGACAGAAAATCAGCCCCAGCATTTT. The encoded protein is CASSPTTGTENQPQHF.

The V gene is TRBV28, the J gene TRBJ2-1; weak D call: TRBD1 (6 bases). The CDR3 covers 15 residues. Germline values: CDR1 MDHEN, CDR2 SYDVKM. The V end was cut by 5 bases, the J end by 7 bases, with 18 bases between. Here the CDR3 reads CASSPEGEGANEQFF. Here the CDR3 DNA reads TGTGCCAGCAGTCCCGAGGGGGAAGGCGCGAATGAGCAGTTCTTC. Using reference TRBV28 and TRBJ2-1 for the parts outside the CDR3, the full variable domain is DVKVTQSSRYLVKRTGEKVFLECVQDMDHENMFWYRQDPGLGLRLIYFSYDVKMKEKGDIPEGYSVSREKKERFSLILESASTNQTSMYLCASSPEGEGANEQFFGPGTRLTVL.

Notes on this clonotype: It may be a read error: a sequence one base away is much more abundant. The chain employs TRBV13 and TRBJ1-4; 11 nucleotides align to TRBD1. From germline, CDR1 is PRHDT and CDR2 FYEKMQ (reference sequence). The CDR3 extends over 14 amino acids. In nucleotides, the CDR3 is TGTGCCCGCAGCGCCGGGACAGGGGGAGAAAAACTGTTTTTT. This encodes CARSAGTGGEKLFF.

This chain connects TRBV20-1 to TRBJ1-5; D uncertain. V shed 6 bases and J shed 4 bases, with 16 bases lying between them. In germline, CDR1 is DFQATT, CDR2 SNEGSKA (reference sequence). The CDR3 consists of 14 residues. The chain's CDR3 is CSAGRDNRNQPQHF. In DNA, the CDR3 is TGCAGTGCGGGAAGGGATAACAGAAATCAGCCCCAGCATTTT.

This clonotype was picked up many times. The chain joins TRBV7-9 to TRBJ2-3, with unresolved D. The germline V gene encodes CDR1 SEHNR and CDR2 FQNEAQ (reference sequence). This CDR3 has 12 residues. The germline V and J ends were trimmed by 5 bases and 7 bases, with 10 bases remaining between them. CDR3 bases: TGTGCCAGCAGCCCTGAACGCAATACGCAGTATTTT. Its protein product is CASSPERNTQYF.

Ten or more counts support this clonotype. The chain has TRBV20-1 and TRBJ1-2; D is uncertain. The CDR3 is 12 amino acids. Trimming removed 5 bases from V and 7 bases from J, with 14 bases in between. Germline-derived CDR1 and CDR2 are DFQATT and SNEGSKA (reference sequence). CDR3 coding DNA: TGCAGTGCTCCCGAAGCCTGGGGTGGCTACACCTTC. Amino acid sequence: CSAPEAWGGYTF.

Worth noting for this clonotype: The germline gene is not matched at one end of the junction; a read error may be the cause. This rearrangement joins TRBV6-4 to TRBJ2-1, with D possibly matching TRBD2 (5 bases). Per germline, CDR1 MRHNA and CDR2 SNTAGT. This CDR3 has 17 amino acids. CDR3 sequence (DNA): TGTGCCAGCAGTGAGTCGGCGCGGGTCAGCTCCTACAATGAGCAGTTCTTT. This sequence encodes CASSESARVSSYNEQFF.

This chain joins TRBV29-1 and TRBJ2-5, with D possibly TRBD2 on 6 matching bases. This CDR3 is built from 13 residues. Trimming pared 7 bases from V and 13 bases from J, leaving 25 bases between. Germline V lookup: CDR1 SQVTM, CDR2 ANQGSEA. As DNA, the CDR3 is TGCAGCGCCCTTGGAGGGTTTCAGGGTGAGGTGTACTTC. Amino acid sequence: CSALGGFQGEVYF. Variable domain in full (rest from reference TRBV29-1 and TRBJ2-5): SAVISQKPSRDICQRGTSLTIQCQVDSQVTMMFWYRQQPGQSLTLIATANQGSEATYESGFVIDKFPISRPNLTFSTLTVSNMSPEDSSIYLCSALGGFQGEVYFGPGTRLLVL.

This clonotype appeared many times. The V call is TRBV28, the J call TRBJ2-6; D is possibly TRBD1 (6 bases). The germline V and J ends were trimmed by 7 bases and 2 bases, with 9 bases remaining between them. The CDR3 totals 14 residues. CDR1 and CDR2 (germline): MDHEN, SYDVKM. The CDR3 loop reads CASISGAGANVLTF. The DNA of the CDR3 is TGTGCCAGCATCTCAGGGGCTGGGGCCAACGTCCTGACTTTC.

At least ten counts were recorded for this clonotype. The chain is built from TRBV20-1 and TRBJ2-6, with D unclear. From germline, CDR1 is DFQATT and CDR2 SNEGSKA (reference sequence). The CDR3 contains 14 residues. V lost 6 bases, J lost 0 bases, and 9 bases lay in between. CDR3 amino acids: CSASQHSGANVLTF. CDR3 bases: TGCAGTGCGTCACAGCACTCTGGGGCCAACGTCCTGACTTTC.

This clonotype was counted once. Since a much larger clone is just one base distant, this may be a read error. The chain links TRBV20-1 to TRBJ2-7, with 11 bases lining up with TRBD1. The CDR3 spans 14 residues. Germline CDR1 DFQATT, CDR2 SNEGSKA (reference sequence). Trimming at V came to 5 bases and at J to 2 bases, leaving 5 bases not matched to a gene. The CDR3 DNA reads as TGCAGTGCTTATCCGGGACAGGGGGCCTACGAGCAGTACTTC. Its translation is CSAYPGQGAYEQYF.

V and J are TRBV6-2 or TRBV6-3 and TRBJ2-2, with 8 bases identical to TRBD1. In germline, CDR1 is MNHEY, CDR2 SVGEGT. With 6 bases clipped from V and 5 bases from J, the junction kept 14 bases outside the gene matches. This CDR3 has 17 amino acids. The CDR3 DNA reads TGTGCCAGCAGGACGGGCTGGCAGGGGGCTAATACCGGGGAGCTGTTTTTT. Translation gives CASRTGWQGANTGELFF.

Ten or more counts support this clonotype. V usage is TRBV20-1 and J usage is TRBJ2-1; D possibly uses TRBD1 or TRBD2 (5 bases each). With 2 bases removed from V and 7 bases from J, the gap between germline ends came to 12 bases. The CDR3 sequence is 13 residues long. The germline V gene has CDR1 DFQATT and CDR2 SNEGSKA (reference sequence). The chain's CDR3 is CSARISRENEQFF. CDR3 nucleotide sequence: TGCAGTGCTAGAATAAGCAGGGAGAATGAGCAGTTCTTC.

This clonotype was recorded at least ten times. This chain joins TRBV7-3 and TRBJ2-1; perhaps TRBD1 as D (6 bases). CDR1 is SGHTA and CDR2 is FQGTGA in the germline V gene. This CDR3 comprises 13 residues. V was trimmed by 5 bases and J by 5 bases, leaving 10 bases between them. CDR3 DNA sequence: TGTGCCAGCAGCACCCGGACAGACAATGAGCAGTTCTTC. Translating gives CASSTRTDNEQFF.

The V and J genes are TRBV5-1 and TRBJ1-5; weak D call: TRBD1 (5 bases). Trimming stripped 2 bases from V and 6 bases from J, with 15 bases between. Germline-derived CDR1 and CDR2 are SGHRS and YFSETQ. CDR3 length equals 15 residues. The CDR3 region has the DNA TGCGCCAGCAGCTTAGGGGACCGGGAGGTTCAGCCCCAGCATTTT. The encoded protein is CASSLGDREVQPQHF.

The chain links TRBV13 to TRBJ2-2; no definite D call. The CDR3 is 14 residues long. Germline loops: CDR1 PRHDT, CDR2 FYEKMQ (reference sequence). V was shortened by 7 bases and J by 4 bases, with 13 bases between the two germline ends. DNA of the CDR3: TGTGCCAGCACAGTTCGGTCCGGCACCGGGGAGCTGTTTTTT. This sequence encodes CASTVRSGTGELFF.